This T cell receptor (beta chain) was sequenced during a study of neurological immune-mediated disorders. In TCRdb, the 5' RACE reads were re-called with MiXCR into one record per CDR3 protein. In the table there are roughly 29,000 distinct CDR3 sequences, around a quarter of which are singletons. The sequence came from a man aged 50 or older with HTLV-1-associated myelopathy (HAM/TSP). The material sequenced was CD4+ T cells from blood.

CDR3 sequence reads: CASSFGTPGYTF. In nucleotides, the CDR3 is TGTGCCAGCAGCTTCGGGACACCTGGCTACACCTTC. V and J are TRBV5-6 and TRBJ1-2; D might be TRBD1 (6 bases). The germline V gene encodes CDR1 SGHDT and CDR2 YYEEEE. V was pared by 2 bases and J by 7 bases, with 9 bases between. This CDR3 spans 12 amino acids.